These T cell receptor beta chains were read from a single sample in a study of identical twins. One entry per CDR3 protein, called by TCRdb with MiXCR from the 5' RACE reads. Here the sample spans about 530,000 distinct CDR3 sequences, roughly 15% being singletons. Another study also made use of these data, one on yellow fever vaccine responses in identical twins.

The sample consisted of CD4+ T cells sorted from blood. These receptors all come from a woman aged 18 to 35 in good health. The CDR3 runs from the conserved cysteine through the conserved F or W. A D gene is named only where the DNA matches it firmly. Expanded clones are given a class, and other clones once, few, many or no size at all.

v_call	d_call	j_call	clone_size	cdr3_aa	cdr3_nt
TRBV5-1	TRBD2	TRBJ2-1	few	CASSWGLAGASSYNEQFF	TGCGCCAGCAGCTGGGGACTAGCGGGTGCGAGCTCCTACAATGAGCAGTTCTTC
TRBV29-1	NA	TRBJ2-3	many	CSVRVGDTQYF	TGCAGCGTCAGGGTTGGAGATACGCAGTATTTT
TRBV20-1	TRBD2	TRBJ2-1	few	CSASRLAVYNEQFF	TGCAGTGCTAGCCGACTAGCGGTTTACAATGAGCAGTTCTTC
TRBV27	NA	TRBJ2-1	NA	CASSPWTMGGDEQFF	TGTGCCAGCAGTCCTTGGACTATGGGTGGCGATGAGCAGTTCTTC
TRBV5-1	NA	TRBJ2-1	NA	CASSVPQDFNEQFF	TGCGCCAGCAGCGTGCCACAGGATTTCAATGAGCAGTTCTTC
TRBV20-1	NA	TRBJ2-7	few	CSARDGSLGSHEQYF	TGCAGTGCTAGAGACGGGTCTCTTGGGTCCCACGAGCAGTACTTC
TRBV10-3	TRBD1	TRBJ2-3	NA	CATGGTGTSTDTQYF	TGTGCCACCGGAGGGACAGGGACAAGCACAGATACGCAGTATTTT
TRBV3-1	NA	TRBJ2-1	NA	CASSQGGFEQFF	TGTGCCAGCAGCCAAGGGGGGTTCGAGCAGTTCTTC
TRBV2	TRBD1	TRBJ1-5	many	CASRRGQEFEHF	TGTGCCAGCAGACGGGGACAGGAATTTGAGCATTTT
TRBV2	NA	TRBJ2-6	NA	CASRTDKAGANVLTF	TGTGCCAGCAGGACAGACAAAGCTGGGGCCAACGTCCTGACTTTC
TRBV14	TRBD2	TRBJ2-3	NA	CASSQMNRISGGTQYF	TGTGCCAGCAGCCAAATGAACAGGATTTCGGGGGGTACGCAGTATTTT
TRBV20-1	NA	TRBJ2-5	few	CSASAKETQYF	TGCAGTGCTAGCGCCAAAGAGACCCAGTACTTC
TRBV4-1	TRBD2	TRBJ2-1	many	CASSQYLAGGSYNEQFF	TGCGCCAGCAGCCAATATTTAGCGGGGGGCTCCTACAATGAGCAGTTCTTC
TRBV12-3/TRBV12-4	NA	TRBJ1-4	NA	CASSFSGVEKLFF	TGTGCCAGCAGTTTTTCGGGGGTTGAAAAACTGTTTTTT
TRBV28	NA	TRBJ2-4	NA	CASSKGGLAKNIQYF	TGTGCCAGCAGTAAGGGGGGGCTAGCCAAAAACATTCAGTACTTC
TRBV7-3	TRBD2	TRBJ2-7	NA	CASSLSGVSYEQYF	TGTGCCAGCAGCTTGAGCGGGGTCTCCTACGAGCAGTACTTC
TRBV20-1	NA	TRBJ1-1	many	CSARWAEHTEAFF	TGCAGTGCTAGATGGGCAGAACACACTGAAGCTTTCTTT
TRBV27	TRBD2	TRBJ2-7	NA	CASSPRTSGRGEQYF	TGTGCCAGCAGTCCTCGGACTAGCGGGAGGGGGGAGCAGTACTTC
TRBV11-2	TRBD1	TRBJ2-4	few	CASSFSGQVLTLAKNIQYF	TGTGCCAGCAGCTTTTCCGGACAGGTCCTAACACTAGCCAAAAACATTCAGTACTTC
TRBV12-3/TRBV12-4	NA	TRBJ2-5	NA	CASSFMEGGTQYF	TGTGCCAGCAGTTTCATGGAAGGGGGGACCCAGTACTTC
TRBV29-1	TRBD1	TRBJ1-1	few	CSVDGQGFYTEAFF	TGCAGCGTTGATGGACAGGGTTTCTACACTGAAGCTTTCTTT
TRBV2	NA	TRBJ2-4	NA	CASSPRDTKNIQYF	TGTGCCAGCAGTCCCCGGGACACCAAAAACATTCAGTACTTC
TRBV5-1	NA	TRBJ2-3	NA	CASRPKSTDTQYF	TGCGCCAGCAGGCCCAAAAGCACAGATACGCAGTATTTT
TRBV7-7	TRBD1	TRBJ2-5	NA	CASSPTGEAETQYF	TGTGCCAGCAGCCCGACAGGGGAGGCGGAGACCCAGTACTTC
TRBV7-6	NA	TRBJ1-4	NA	CASSAGIGAEKLFF	TGTGCCAGCAGCGCAGGGATTGGGGCTGAAAAACTGTTTTTT
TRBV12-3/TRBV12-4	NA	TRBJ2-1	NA	CASSFPAGVQFF	TGTGCCAGCAGTTTCCCGGCCGGGGTGCAGTTCTTC
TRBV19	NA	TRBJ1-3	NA	CASSPTMGAHSGNTIYF	TGTGCCAGTAGTCCAACGATGGGGGCACACTCTGGAAACACCATATATTTT
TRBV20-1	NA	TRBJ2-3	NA	CSARALGSRSTDTQYF	TGCAGTGCTAGAGCGCTCGGCTCAAGATCCACAGATACGCAGTATTTT
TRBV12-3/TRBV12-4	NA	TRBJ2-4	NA	CASSPDGAKNIQYF	TGTGCCAGCAGCCCGGACGGAGCCAAAAACATTCAGTACTTC
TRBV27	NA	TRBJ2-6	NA	CASSFLGPLGANVLTF	TGTGCCAGCAGTTTTTTGGGCCCTCTTGGGGCCAACGTCCTGACTTTC
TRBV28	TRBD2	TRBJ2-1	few	CASKTSGTLSYNEQFF	TGTGCCAGCAAGACTAGCGGGACGCTTTCCTACAATGAGCAGTTCTTC
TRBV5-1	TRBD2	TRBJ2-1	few	CASSNPGTSGGSYNEQFF	TGCGCCAGCAGCAATCCCGGGACTAGCGGGGGGTCCTACAATGAGCAGTTCTTC
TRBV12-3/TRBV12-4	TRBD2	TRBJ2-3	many	CASSLGTSADTQYF	TGTGCCAGCAGTCTGGGGACTAGCGCCGATACGCAGTATTTT
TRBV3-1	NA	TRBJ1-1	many	CASSPDQGGETFF	TGTGCCAGCAGCCCGGACCAGGGAGGCGAAACTTTCTTT
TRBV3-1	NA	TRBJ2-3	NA	CACSQGASLTDTQYF	TGTGCCTGCAGCCAAGGGGCCAGCCTCACAGATACGCAGTATTTT
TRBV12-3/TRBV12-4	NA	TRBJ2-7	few	CASSSFSLSGTYEQYF	TGTGCCAGCAGCAGTTTTTCGTTGTCAGGTACCTACGAGCAGTACTTC
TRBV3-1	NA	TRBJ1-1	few	CASSQDGRGNTEAFF	TGTGCCAGCAGCCAAGATGGGAGGGGGAACACTGAAGCTTTCTTT
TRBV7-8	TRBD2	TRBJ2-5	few	CASSPLGLTSGETQYF	TGTGCCAGCAGCCCCCTGGGTTTGACTAGCGGGGAGACCCAGTACTTC
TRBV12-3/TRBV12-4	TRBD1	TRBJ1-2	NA	CASSGDRLRGGYTF	TGTGCCAGCAGCGGGGACAGGCTCAGGGGTGGCTACACCTTC
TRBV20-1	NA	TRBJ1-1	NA	CSARGGGAEAFF	TGCAGTGCTAGGGGTGGGGGCGCTGAAGCTTTCTTT
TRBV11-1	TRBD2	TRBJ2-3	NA	CASSLVPLAGVYLGTDTQYF	TGTGCCAGCAGCTTAGTCCCACTAGCGGGAGTTTATCTGGGCACAGATACGCAGTATTTT
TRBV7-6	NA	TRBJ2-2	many	CASSRSGNTGELFF	TGTGCCAGCAGCCGGAGCGGGAACACCGGGGAGCTGTTTTTT
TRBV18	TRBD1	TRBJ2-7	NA	CASSPGQGKDEQYF	TGTGCCAGCTCACCAGGACAGGGTAAGGACGAGCAGTACTTC
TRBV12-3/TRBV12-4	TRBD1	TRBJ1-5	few	CASSFAQGLNQPQHF	TGTGCCAGCAGTTTTGCACAGGGGCTTAATCAGCCCCAGCATTTT
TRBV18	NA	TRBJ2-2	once	CASSPARPNTGELFF	TGTGCCAGCTCACCAGCGCGCCCGAACACCGGGGAGCTGTTTTTT
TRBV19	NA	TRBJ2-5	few	CASSIRLKETQYF	TGTGCCAGTAGTATAAGACTCAAAGAGACCCAGTACTTC
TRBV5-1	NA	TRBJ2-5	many	CASSLGGPQETQYF	TGCGCCAGCAGCTTGGGCGGACCCCAAGAGACCCAGTACTTC
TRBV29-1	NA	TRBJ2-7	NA	CSVEGGGTSSYEQYF	TGCAGCGTTGAAGGCGGCGGGACGAGCTCCTACGAGCAGTACTTC
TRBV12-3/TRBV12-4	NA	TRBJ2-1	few	CASSLNLQGLHEQFF	TGTGCCAGCAGTTTAAACCTACAGGGTCTTCATGAGCAGTTCTTC
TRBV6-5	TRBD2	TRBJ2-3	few	CASSYSKTSGTDTQYF	TGTGCCAGCAGTTACTCGAAGACTAGCGGCACAGATACGCAGTATTTT